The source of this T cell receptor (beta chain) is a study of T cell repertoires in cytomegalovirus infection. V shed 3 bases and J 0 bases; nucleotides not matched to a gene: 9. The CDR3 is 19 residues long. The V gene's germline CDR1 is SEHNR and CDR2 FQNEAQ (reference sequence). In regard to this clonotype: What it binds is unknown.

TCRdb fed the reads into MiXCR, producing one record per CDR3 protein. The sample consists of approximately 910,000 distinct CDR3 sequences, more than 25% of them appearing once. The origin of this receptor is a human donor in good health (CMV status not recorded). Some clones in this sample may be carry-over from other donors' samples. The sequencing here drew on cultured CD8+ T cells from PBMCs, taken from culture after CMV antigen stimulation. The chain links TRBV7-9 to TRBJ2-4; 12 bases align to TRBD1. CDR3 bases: TGTGCCAGCAGCTTCAGGGGACAGGGGGCCGGAACAGCCAAAAACATTCAGTACTTC. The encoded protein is CASSFRGQGAGTAKNIQYF.